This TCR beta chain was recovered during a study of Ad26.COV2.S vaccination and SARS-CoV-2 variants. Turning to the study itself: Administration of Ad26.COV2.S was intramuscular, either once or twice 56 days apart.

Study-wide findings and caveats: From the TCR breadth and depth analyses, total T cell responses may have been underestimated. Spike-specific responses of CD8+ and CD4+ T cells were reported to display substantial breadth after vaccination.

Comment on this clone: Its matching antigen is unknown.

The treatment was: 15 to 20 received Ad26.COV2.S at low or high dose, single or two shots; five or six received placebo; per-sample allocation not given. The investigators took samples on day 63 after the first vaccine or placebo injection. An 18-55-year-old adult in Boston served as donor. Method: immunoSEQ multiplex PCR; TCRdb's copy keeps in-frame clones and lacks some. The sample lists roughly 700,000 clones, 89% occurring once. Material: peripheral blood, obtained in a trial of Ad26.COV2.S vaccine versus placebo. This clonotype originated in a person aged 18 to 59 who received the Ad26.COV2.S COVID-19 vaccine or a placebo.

The CDR3 protein is CASSQSASFTGELFF. CDR3 in DNA: TGTGCCAGCAGCCAATCTGCTAGCTTCACCGGGGAGCTGTTTTTT. The chain joins TRBV3-1 (or the pseudogene TRBV3-2) to TRBJ2-2, with TRBD2 as a possible D gene (5 bases). Germline V lookup: CDR1 LGHDT, CDR2 YNNKEL (reference sequence). The CDR3 runs 15 residues. Trimming cost V 2 bases and J 4 bases, with 11 bases left between them.